The 22 T cell receptor beta chains below all came from one sample that was sequenced in a study of blood T cell repertoires in COVID-19. Clones were read by immunoSEQ multiplex PCR, and TCRdb kept only the in-frame ones, dropping some. The top ten hold about 1.8% of the sample, which has about 290,000 clones, approximately 88% seen once. The sequenced material came from PBMCs or T cells enriched from blood (not recorded which). These receptors all come from a woman in her forties who had recovered from COVID-19.

The rearrangement joins TRBV18 to TRBJ1-1; 7 nucleotides line up with TRBD1. The junction had 7 bases not matched to a gene; V was cut back by 5 bases and J by 4 bases. Germline loops: CDR1 KGHSH, CDR2 LQKENI. This CDR3 is built from 14 residues. CDR3 DNA sequence: TGTGCCAGCTCAGAACAGGGGAGGAGCACTGAAGCTTTCTTT. Its translation is CASSEQGRSTEAFF.

This clone came up once. The rearrangement uses TRBV27 and TRBJ1-2, with D perhaps TRBD1 (5 bases). Germline V gene sequence: CDR1 MNHEY, CDR2 SMNVEV (reference sequence). The CDR3 length is 15 residues. The ends were cut back, 6 bases at V and 5 bases at J, with 19 bases in the middle. DNA of the CDR3: TGTGCCAGCAGATGGGGGGGTACGATTGAATATGGCTACACCTTC. This encodes CASRWGGTIEYGYTF.

The chain recombines TRBV27 with TRBJ1-1; tentatively, D is TRBD1 (5 bases). V was pared by 5 bases and J by 4 bases, with 11 bases between. The CDR3 has 13 amino acids. The germline CDR1 and CDR2 sequences are MNHEY and SMNVEV (reference sequence). CDR3 sequence reads: CASSPQGATEAFF. The CDR3 bases are TGTGCCAGCAGTCCCCAAGGGGCCACTGAAGCTTTCTTT.

DNA of the CDR3: TGTGCCAGTAGTACCCTAGGGGCCGTGGGTATTGGTAATGAAAAACTGTTTTTT. This translates into CASSTLGAVGIGNEKLFF. J is TRBJ1-4 and V is TRBV19; tentatively, D is TRBD1 (5 bases). This CDR3 contains 18 residues. Between the trimmed V and J ends, which lost 4 bases and 4 bases, there was a span of 22 bases. Per germline, CDR1 LNHDA and CDR2 SQIVND (reference sequence).

This clone was seen only once. In nucleotides, the CDR3 is TGTGCCACCCCTGGAGCGAGCAACACAGATACGCAGTATTTT. It specifies CATPGASNTDTQYF. V and J are TRBV7-9 and TRBJ2-3; no reliable D call. In germline, CDR1 is SEHNR, CDR2 FQNEAQ (reference sequence). The V gene lost 10 bases and the J gene lost 2 bases, with 16 bases spanning the gap. The CDR3 runs to 14 residues.

The V gene is TRBV7-8, the J gene TRBJ2-5; D ambiguous. There are 13 residues in the CDR3. Germline V lookup: CDR1 SGHVS, CDR2 FQNEAQ. Trimming shortened V by 5 bases and J by 4 bases, and 11 bases separated the two germline ends. The CDR3 sequence: CASSPSFRETQYF. The CDR3 coding sequence is TGTGCCAGCAGCCCCTCATTCAGAGAGACCCAGTACTTC.

Details on this clone: A read error may be the cause here, since a much bigger clone is one base away. This chain links TRBV30 with TRBJ2-3, with 10 bases lining up with TRBD2. Germline lookup yields CDR1 GTSNPN and CDR2 SVGIG (reference sequence). J gave up 4 bases and V 0 bases, and 1 base lay outside the gene matches. The CDR3 runs to 14 residues. The CDR3 nucleotides are TGTGCCTGGAGTGTAGGACTAGCGGCAGATACGCAGTATTTT. It is translated as CAWSVGLAADTQYF. Together with reference TRBV30 and TRBJ2-3, the CDR3 gives the full variable domain: SQTIHQWPATLVQPVGSPLSLECTVEGTSNPNLYWYRQAAGRGLQLLFYSVGIGQISSEVPQNLSASRPQDRQFILSSKKLLLSDSGFYLCAWSVGLAADTQYFGPGTRLTVL.

The chain joins TRBV27 to TRBJ1-2, with D perhaps matching TRBD1 (5 bases). Trimming left V 6 bases short and J 8 bases short, with 16 bases between. The CDR3 totals 13 residues. Germline loops: CDR1 MNHEY, CDR2 SMNVEV (reference sequence). In nucleotides, the CDR3 is TGTGCCAGCAGCCCGCGGAGGGGCCGGGGCTACACCTTC. It is translated as CASSPRRGRGYTF.

The chain is built from TRBV2 and TRBJ1-2; TRBD1 matches at 7 bases. V lost 5 bases, J lost 0 bases, and 6 bases stayed unmatched. The CDR3 contains 15 residues. Germline assignment: CDR1 SNHLY and CDR2 FYNNEI. The CDR3 DNA is TGTGCCAGCAGTATCTCCGGGACAGCTAACTATGGCTACACCTTC. It specifies CASSISGTANYGYTF.

V gene TRBV6-5 combines with J gene TRBJ1-5; 9 nucleotides align to TRBD1. CDR1 and CDR2 (germline): MNHEY, SVGAGI. The V and J ends lost 10 bases and 4 bases, in that order; junction bases with no gene match: 5. The CDR3 is made up of 13 amino acids. The CDR3 sequence is CATTGTGNQPQHF. The CDR3, as DNA: TGTGCCACAACCGGGACAGGGAATCAGCCCCAGCATTTT.

The chain has TRBV14 and TRBJ1-1; perhaps TRBD1 as D (5 bases). This CDR3 contains 13 residues. Germline V gene data show CDR1 as SGHDN and CDR2 as FVKESK. With 5 bases removed from V and 1 base from J, the gap between germline ends came to 8 bases. This chain's CDR3 is CASSSQANTEAFF. As DNA, the CDR3 is TGTGCCAGCAGCTCACAGGCGAACACTGAAGCTTTCTTT.

V usage is TRBV5-1 and J usage is TRBJ2-7; the D gene is possibly TRBD1 (5 bases). The germline V gene has CDR1 SGHRS and CDR2 YFSETQ. Trimming pared 0 bases from V and 3 bases from J, leaving 10 bases between. The CDR3 covers 14 residues. The CDR3 DNA follows: TGCGCCAGCAGCTTGGGTGTAGGGGTCTACGAGCAGTACTTC. This sequence encodes CASSLGVGVYEQYF.

The chain employs TRBV11-2 and TRBJ2-1, with TRBD2 as a possible D gene (6 bases). This CDR3 has 14 amino acids. Germline CDR1 is SGHAT and CDR2 is FQNNGV. Trimming removed 1 base at V and 15 bases at J, with 19 bases between. Here the CDR3 reads CASSLVLGGIPSFF. The CDR3 DNA reads TGTGCCAGCAGCTTAGTGCTTGGCGGGATCCCTTCGTTCTTC.

The chain has TRBV19 and TRBJ1-5, with 10 bases fitting TRBD1. The CDR3 totals 17 residues. The germline V gene encodes CDR1 LNHDA and CDR2 SQIVND (reference sequence). The ends lost 8 bases at V and 3 bases at J; junction bases unmatched: 13. Written as DNA, the CDR3 is TGTGCCAGTCGGGACAGGGGAGTTTATATGGACAATCAGCCCCAGCATTTT. This translates into CASRDRGVYMDNQPQHF.

The rearrangement uses TRBV7-2 and TRBJ1-1; a weak D match, TRBD1 (5 bases). There are 14 residues in the CDR3. Germline loops: CDR1 SGHTA, CDR2 FQGNSA. V lost 2 bases, J lost 6 bases, and 13 bases lay in between. CDR3 DNA sequence: TGTGCCAGCAGCTTACGCAGGGAAACCGCTGAAGCTTTCTTT. Translating it yields CASSLRRETAEAFF.

V is TRBV19 and J is TRBJ1-1, with D unresolved. The germline CDR1 and CDR2 sequences are LNHDA and SQIVND (reference sequence). This CDR3 has 13 residues. Trimming removed 9 bases from V and 6 bases from J, with 17 bases in between. The CDR3 region has the DNA TGTGCCAGCAGTGCGGGTGCAACGGCTGAAGCTTTCTTT. Its translation is CASSAGATAEAFF.

The chain carries TRBV6-2 or TRBV6-3 and TRBJ2-7; 8 positions agree with TRBD2. Germline V gene lookup returns CDR1 MNHEY and CDR2 SVGEGT. The V segment lost 6 bases and the J segment 0 bases; nucleotides outside the gene matches: 7. The CDR3 sequence is 15 residues long. The chain's CDR3 is CASSPGGVTSYEQYF. The CDR3 nucleotides read TGTGCCAGCAGCCCCGGGGGGGTCACCTCCTACGAGCAGTACTTC.

The rearrangement uses TRBV27 and TRBJ2-7; 9 bases map to TRBD2. CDR3 length: 15 residues. From germline, CDR1 is MNHEY and CDR2 SMNVEV (reference sequence). With V trimmed by 4 bases and J by 2 bases, 6 bases remained unmatched. In DNA, the CDR3 is TGTGCCAGCAGTTCCCTAGCGGGGCCTCCCTACGAGCAGTACTTC. This translates into CASSSLAGPPYEQYF.

V usage is TRBV7-2 and J usage is TRBJ2-7, with D maybe TRBD1 (5 bases). This CDR3 comprises 16 residues. Germline CDR1 reads SGHTA; CDR2 reads FQGNSA. Trimming removed 1 base from V and 0 bases from J, with 13 bases in between. CDR3 sequence reads: CASSLVLQVGSYEQYF. The CDR3 DNA is TGTGCCAGCAGCTTAGTCCTACAGGTGGGCTCCTACGAGCAGTACTTC.

The chain couples TRBV5-5 to TRBJ2-7; TRBD1 might be the D (5 bases). The germline V gene encodes CDR1 SGHKS and CDR2 YYEKEE (reference sequence). The V and J ends lost 3 bases and 6 bases respectively, with 19 bases between them. The CDR3 extends over 15 amino acids. The CDR3: CASSWDESRAREQYF. Written as DNA, the CDR3 is TGTGCCAGCAGCTGGGATGAGAGCAGGGCCCGCGAGCAGTACTTC.

The chain recombines TRBV7-8 with TRBJ1-5; TRBD1 matches at 7 bases. Germline values: CDR1 SGHVS, CDR2 FQNEAQ. The J segment lost 7 bases and the V segment lost 5 bases, leaving 8 bases of the junction unmatched. This CDR3 region has 14 residues. The CDR3 DNA follows: TGTGCCAGCAGCGGTACAGGGGCCCCCCAGCCCCAGCATTTT. Translated, it gives CASSGTGAPQPQHF.

The chain couples TRBV11-2 to TRBJ1-1; 8 bases are shared with TRBD1. Germline-derived CDR1 and CDR2 are SGHAT and FQNNGV. The length of the CDR3 is 13 residues. V trimming: 6 bases; J trimming: 6 bases; junction bases outside the gene matches: 6. CDR3 amino acids: CASSSDRGAEAFF. CDR3 nucleotide sequence: TGTGCCAGCAGTTCAGACAGGGGCGCTGAAGCTTTCTTT.